This section outlines one T cell receptor (beta chain) sequence together with its context. The data derive from a study of blood T cell repertoires in COVID-19. All enrollees were roughly 18 to 100 years old and from about two dozen US areas. V trimming: 6 bases; J trimming: 6 bases; junction bases outside the gene matches: 8. The CDR3 runs to 15 residues. Germline V gene lookup returns CDR1 SNHLY and CDR2 FYNNEI. In the source study's methods: How many nucleated cells were present was estimated from reference gene primer amplification. The repertoire was sequenced with immunoSEQ multiplex PCR; TCRdb's copy has only in-frame clones and lacks some. The V and J calls and clone size come from that table; D and trimming were worked out from the DNA. The sample has hundreds of thousands of clones, 80% to 90% seen once; the top ten hold 4.8%.

The chain employs TRBV2 and TRBJ2-2, with 9 positions matching TRBD2. This TCR derives from a woman aged 45-59 years who had been exposed to COVID-19. Input material: PBMCs or T cells enriched from blood (not recorded which). CDR3 in amino acids: CASRKERGVAGELFF. CDR3 nucleotides: TGTGCCAGCAGGAAGGAGCGGGGGGTAGCCGGGGAGCTGTTTTTT.